The T cell receptor beta chain described here comes from a study of cytomegalovirus exposure and HLA in healthy donors. Across the study: The approximately 120 million unique TCR beta sequences, from around 200 million T cells, were found by an earlier analysis. Study observations and caveats: Published work reported that the classifier diagnosed cytomegalovirus status with high specificity and sensitivity.

The sample holds one count of this clone. The antigen is unknown. PCR involved 60 Vbeta and 13 Jbeta primers. Clones were read by immunoSEQ multiplex PCR, and TCRdb kept only the in-frame ones, dropping some. The sample lists 57,000 or so clones, 70% seen once, with roughly 21% in the top ten. Material: PBMCs. The sequence was obtained from a woman in her fifties or sixties in good health and CMV-seropositive.

The CDR3 here is CAISGQTSSTDTQYF. CDR3 sequence (DNA): TGTGCCATCAGTGGACAGACTTCTAGCACAGATACGCAGTATTTT. The chain has TRBV10-3 and TRBJ2-3, with TRBD1 as a possible D gene (5 bases). This CDR3 comprises 15 residues. Germline lookup yields CDR1 ENHRY and CDR2 SYGVKD. Trimming took off 4 bases at V and 0 bases at J, with 11 bases between the two ends.